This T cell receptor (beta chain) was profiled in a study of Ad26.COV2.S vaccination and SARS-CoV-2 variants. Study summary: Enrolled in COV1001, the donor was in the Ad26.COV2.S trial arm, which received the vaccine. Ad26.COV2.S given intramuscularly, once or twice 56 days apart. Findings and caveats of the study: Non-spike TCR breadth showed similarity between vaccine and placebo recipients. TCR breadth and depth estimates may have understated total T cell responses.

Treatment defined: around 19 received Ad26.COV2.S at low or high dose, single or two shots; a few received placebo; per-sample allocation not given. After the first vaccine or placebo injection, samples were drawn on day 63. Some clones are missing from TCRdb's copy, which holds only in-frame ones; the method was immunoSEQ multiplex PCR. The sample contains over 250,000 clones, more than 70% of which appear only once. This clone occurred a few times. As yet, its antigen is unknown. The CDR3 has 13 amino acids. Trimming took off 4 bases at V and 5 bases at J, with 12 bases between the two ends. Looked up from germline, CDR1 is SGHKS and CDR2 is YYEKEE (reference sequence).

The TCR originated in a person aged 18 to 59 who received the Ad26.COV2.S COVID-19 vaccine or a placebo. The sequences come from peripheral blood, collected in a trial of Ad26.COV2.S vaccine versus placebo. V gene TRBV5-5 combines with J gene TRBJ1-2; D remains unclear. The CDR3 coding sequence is TGTGCCAGCAGCCCGGTGGGAGAGTATGGCTACACCTTC. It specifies CASSPVGEYGYTF.